Following are 20 T cell receptor beta chains from one sample sequenced in a study of monozygotic twins with inflammatory bowel disease. TCRdb reprocessed the 5' RACE reads, with one entry per CDR3 protein and no DNA. The clone table shows 200,000 to 250,000 distinct CDR3 sequences, with the ten largest holding roughly 1.5%. Sequencing was done on a sample of blood. These receptors all come from a human donor with ulcerative colitis or Crohn's disease, or a healthy co-twin of an affected twin (not recorded which).

This chain links TRBV5-1 with TRBJ2-1. The CDR3 runs to 16 residues. Germline assignment: CDR1 SGHRS and CDR2 YFSETQ. The CDR3 protein is CASSLDLNDPLKEQFF.

The CDR3 loop reads CASSPPQSNQPQHF. V is TRBV7-9 and J is TRBJ1-5. The germline V gene has CDR1 SEHNR and CDR2 FQNEAQ (reference sequence). The CDR3 sequence is 14 residues long.

The chain carries TRBV5-1 and TRBJ1-1; TCRdb proposes TRBD1, but this gene call is untestable without DNA. CDR1 and CDR2 (germline): SGHRS, YFSETQ. This CDR3 is 16 amino acids long. Here the CDR3 reads CASSLDGGPMNTEAFF.

The chain combines TRBV3-1 with TRBJ2-5; TCRdb lists TRBD2, though no DNA is available to test this call. Germline V gene lookup returns CDR1 LGHDT and CDR2 YNNKEL (reference sequence). This CDR3 has 16 residues. CDR3 in amino acids: CASSQVVAGGGETQYF.

The rearrangement links TRBV12-3 or TRBV12-4 to TRBJ2-7; the D call of TRBD1 rests on TCRdb alone, since no DNA is present to check it. The CDR3 totals 14 residues. CDR3 in amino acids: CASSPRQGNYEQYF.

The chain has TRBV5-1 and TRBJ2-5; absent DNA, TCRdb's TRBD1 call cannot be checked. The CDR3 has 15 amino acids. The germline V gene encodes CDR1 SGHRS and CDR2 YFSETQ. The CDR3 loop is CASSPGPTSQETQYF.

The chain employs TRBV2 and TRBJ2-1; TCRdb reports TRBD1, a call that lacks DNA to check it against. Germline V lookup: CDR1 SNHLY, CDR2 FYNNEI. This CDR3 has 16 residues. The CDR3 here is CASTEGQGHYYNEQFF. Looking up the rest from reference TRBV2 and TRBJ2-1 gives the full variable domain: EPEVTQTPSHQVTQMGQEVILRCVPISNHLYFYWYRQILGQKVEFLVSFYNNEISEKSEIFDDQFSVERPDGSNFTLKIRSTKLEDSAMYFCASTEGQGHYYNEQFFGPGTRLTVL.

The rearrangement uses TRBV29-1 and TRBJ1-2. The CDR3 runs to 11 residues. CDR1 SQVTM and CDR2 ANQGSEA come from the germline V gene. This chain's CDR3 is CSGGHGGGYTF.

The V gene is TRBV2, the J gene TRBJ2-7; TCRdb outputs TRBD1, but without DNA this stays unchecked. Germline V gene data show CDR1 as SNHLY and CDR2 as FYNNEI. There are 12 residues in the CDR3. The CDR3 spells CASSTQVSEQYF.

V usage is TRBV5-1 and J usage is TRBJ2-3; TCRdb gives TRBD1 as the D gene, but with no DNA this cannot be confirmed. CDR1 SGHRS and CDR2 YFSETQ come from the germline V gene. This CDR3 comprises 16 residues. CDR3 sequence: CASSLVVRGREDTQYF.

The V call is TRBV7-9, the J call TRBJ2-3; TCRdb calls TRBD2, which cannot be checked without DNA. Per the germline V gene, CDR1 is SEHNR and CDR2 is FQNEAQ (reference sequence). CDR3 size: 14 residues. The CDR3 reads CASSSQGPRDTQYF.

This chain uses TRBV11-2 with TRBJ2-1. Germline CDR1 SGHAT, CDR2 FQNNGV. The CDR3 has 15 residues. CDR3 sequence: CASSPTAPGYNEQFF.

V gene TRBV2 combines with J gene TRBJ2-3; the TRBD1 assignment by TCRdb is unverifiable without DNA. CDR3 length: 15 amino acids. Per the germline V gene, CDR1 is SNHLY and CDR2 is FYNNEI. The CDR3 loop is CASRDRGDWTDTQYF.

This chain links TRBV11-2 with TRBJ1-1; the D call of TRBD1 rests on TCRdb alone, since no DNA is present to check it. The CDR3 extends over 15 amino acids. Germline V gene data show CDR1 as SGHAT and CDR2 as FQNNGV. The CDR3 sequence is CASSLFRTRRTEAFF.

V is TRBV5-1 and J is TRBJ2-1. Germline CDR1 is SGHRS and CDR2 is YFSETQ. The CDR3 sequence is 15 residues long. CDR3 sequence reads: CASSLAATDYNEQFF.

The V and J genes are TRBV18 and TRBJ1-5; TCRdb's D gene call, TRBD1, goes unchecked for lack of DNA. Germline CDR1 is KGHSH and CDR2 is LQKENI. CDR3 size: 14 residues. CDR3 protein: CASSREQTNQPQHF.

V is TRBV29-1 and J is TRBJ1-1; lacking DNA, the TRBD1 call made by TCRdb goes unchecked. CDR3 length equals 13 residues. CDR1 and CDR2 from the germline V gene are SQVTM and ANQGSEA. The CDR3 here is CSVEPAGGTEAFF.

The chain carries TRBV15 and TRBJ1-1; TCRdb names TRBD1, which stays unverified in the absence of DNA. From germline, CDR1 is LNHNV and CDR2 YYDKDF (reference sequence). The length of the CDR3 is 16 residues. This chain's CDR3 is CATSRVGGWGRPEAFF.

The CDR3 is CASSQWNGYTF. The chain uses TRBV3-1 and TRBJ1-2. This CDR3 is 11 amino acids long. In germline, CDR1 is LGHDT, CDR2 YNNKEL (reference sequence).

The rearrangement links TRBV2 to TRBJ1-2; TCRdb's D call of TRBD1 is untestable without DNA. This CDR3 has 12 residues. Germline V gene sequence: CDR1 SNHLY, CDR2 FYNNEI. This CDR3 reads CASSEAGGGYTF.